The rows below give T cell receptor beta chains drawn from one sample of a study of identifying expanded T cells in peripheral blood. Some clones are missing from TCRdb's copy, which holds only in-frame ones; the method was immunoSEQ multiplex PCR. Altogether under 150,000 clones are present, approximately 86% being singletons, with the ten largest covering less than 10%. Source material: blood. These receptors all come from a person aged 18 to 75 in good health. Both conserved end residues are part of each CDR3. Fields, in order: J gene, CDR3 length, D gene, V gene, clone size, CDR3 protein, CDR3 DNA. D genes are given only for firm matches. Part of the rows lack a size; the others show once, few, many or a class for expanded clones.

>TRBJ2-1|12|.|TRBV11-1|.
CASSFRPLEQFF
TGTGCCAGCAGCTTCCGACCCCTTGAGCAGTTCTTC
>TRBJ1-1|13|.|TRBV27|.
CATRQLMNTEAFF
TGTGCCACCCGACAGCTCATGAACACTGAAGCTTTCTTT
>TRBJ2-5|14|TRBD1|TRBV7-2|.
CASSLGQGAETQYF
TGTGCCAGCAGCTTAGGTCAGGGGGCGGAGACCCAGTACTTC
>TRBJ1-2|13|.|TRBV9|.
CASSVGPARGYTF
TGTGCCAGCAGCGTCGGTCCTGCTAGAGGCTACACCTTC
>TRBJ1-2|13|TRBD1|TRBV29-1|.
CSVGGGGNYGYTF
TGCAGCGTTGGAGGAGGGGGCAACTATGGCTACACCTTC
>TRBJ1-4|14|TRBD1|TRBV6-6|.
CASSWTGGNEKLFF
TGTGCCAGCAGTTGGACAGGGGGCAATGAAAAACTGTTTTTT
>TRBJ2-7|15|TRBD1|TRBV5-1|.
CASSPRQGSSYEQYF
TGCGCCAGCAGCCCGCGACAGGGGAGCTCCTACGAGCAGTACTTC
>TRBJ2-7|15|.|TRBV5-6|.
CASSLSDRVVNEQYF
TGTGCCAGCAGCTTGTCGGACAGAGTAGTGAACGAGCAGTACTTC
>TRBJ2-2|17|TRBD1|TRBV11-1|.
CASSLTGTGANTGELFF
TGTGCCAGCAGCCTAACCGGGACAGGGGCAAACACCGGGGAGCTGTTTTTT
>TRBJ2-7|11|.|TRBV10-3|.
CAISKEDEQYF
TGTGCCATCAGTAAGGAGGACGAGCAGTACTTC
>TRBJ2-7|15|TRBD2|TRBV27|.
CASTNRVAGSHEQYF
TGTGCCAGCACCAATAGGGTAGCGGGAAGTCACGAGCAGTACTTC
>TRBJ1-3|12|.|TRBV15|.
CATSREGNTIYF
TGTGCCACCAGCAGAGAGGGAAACACCATATATTTT
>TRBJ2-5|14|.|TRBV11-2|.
CASSIGYTEETQYF
TGTGCCAGCAGCATAGGTTATACAGAAGAGACCCAGTACTTC
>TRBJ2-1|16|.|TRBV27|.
CASMGGRGSSYNEQFF
TGTGCCAGCATGGGGGGCAGGGGAAGCTCCTACAATGAGCAGTTCTTC
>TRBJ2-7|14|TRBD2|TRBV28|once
CASTTRREGYEQYF
TGTGCCAGCACCACTCGGAGGGAGGGTTACGAGCAGTACTTC
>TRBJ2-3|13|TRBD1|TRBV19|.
CACRDRSTDTQYF
TGTGCCTGTAGGGACAGGAGCACAGATACGCAGTATTTT
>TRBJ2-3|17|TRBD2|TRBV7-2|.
CASSPMISGRAPDTQYF
TGTGCCAGCAGCCCCATGATCAGCGGGAGGGCCCCAGATACGCAGTATTTT
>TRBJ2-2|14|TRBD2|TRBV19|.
CASRLAGTTGELFF
TGTGCCAGTAGACTAGCGGGAACCACCGGGGAGCTGTTTTTT
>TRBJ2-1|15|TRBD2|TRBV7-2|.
CASSLAGTSGNEQFF
TGTGCCAGCAGCTTAGCGGGAACTAGCGGGAATGAGCAGTTCTTC
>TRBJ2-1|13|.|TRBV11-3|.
CASSLVRGVEQFF
TGTGCCAGCAGCTTAGTTAGAGGGGTTGAGCAGTTCTTC
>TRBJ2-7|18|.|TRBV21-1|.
CASSQPTGAKRKTYEQYF
TGTGCCAGCAGCCAACCGACAGGGGCTAAGAGAAAAACCTACGAGCAGTACTTC
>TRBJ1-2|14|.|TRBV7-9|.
CASRRTGRLWGYTF
TGTGCCAGCAGGCGTACAGGGAGGCTATGGGGCTACACCTTC
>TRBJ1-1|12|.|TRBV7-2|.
CASIPGATEAFF
TGTGCCAGCATCCCAGGGGCCACTGAAGCTTTCTTT
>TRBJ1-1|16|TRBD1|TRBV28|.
CASSLDEGAMGTEAFF
TGTGCCAGCAGTTTAGATGAGGGGGCGATGGGCACTGAAGCTTTCTTT
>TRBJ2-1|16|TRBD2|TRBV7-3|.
CASSLSGSGEYNEQFF
TGTGCCAGCAGCTTAAGCGGTAGCGGGGAATACAATGAGCAGTTCTTC
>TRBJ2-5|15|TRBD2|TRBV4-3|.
CASSPGGLTGETQYF
TGCGCCAGCAGCCCGGGGGGGCTTACAGGAGAGACCCAGTACTTC
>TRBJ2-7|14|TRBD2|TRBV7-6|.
CASSLGGGGYEQYF
TGTGCCAGCAGCTTAGGGGGCGGGGGGTACGAGCAGTACTTC
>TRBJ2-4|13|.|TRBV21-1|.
CAWSRDHKNIQYF
TGTGCCTGGAGCCGGGACCACAAAAACATTCAGTACTTC
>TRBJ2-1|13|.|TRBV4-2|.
CASSQEGMSQQFF
TGTGCCAGCAGCCAAGAGGGGATGAGCCAACAGTTCTTC
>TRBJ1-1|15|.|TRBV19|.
CASSLRQVSNTEAFF
TGTGCCAGTAGTTTACGACAGGTCTCTAACACTGAAGCTTTCTTT
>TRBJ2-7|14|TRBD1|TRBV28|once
CASLKTGPSYEQYF
TGTGCCAGCCTAAAGACAGGGCCCTCCTACGAGCAGTACTTC